These 30 T cell receptor beta chains were all obtained from the same sample, sequenced in a study of breast tumors, draining lymph nodes, adjacent tissues. Breast cancer patients provided tissue from their axillary draining lymph nodes. TCRdb re-called the multiplex PCR reads through MiXCR, storing one row per CDR3 protein. The sample includes roughly 220,000 distinct CDR3 sequences, nearly 35% of them seen just once. The material sequenced was axillary lymph node tissue. Receptor source: a female donor with breast cancer. Some clones in this sample may be carry-over from other donors' samples.

V usage is TRBV9 and J usage is TRBJ1-5; TRBD1 is a possible D gene (5 bases). Trimming removed 4 bases from V and 1 base from J, with 12 bases in between. This CDR3 contains 15 residues. CDR1 and CDR2 (germline): SGDLS, YYNGEE. Written as DNA, the CDR3 is TGTGCCAGCAGCCCAAAGGGGACGAGCAATCAGCCCCAGCATTTT. This sequence encodes CASSPKGTSNQPQHF. Based on the CDR3 plus reference TRBV9 and TRBJ1-5, the full variable domain is DSGVTQTPKHLITATGQRVTLRCSPRSGDLSVYWYQQSLDQGLQFLIQYYNGEERAKGNILERFSAQQFPDLHSELNLSSLELGDSALYFCASSPKGTSNQPQHFGDGTRLSIL.

This clonotype was counted between two and nine times. A much larger clone sits a single nucleotide away, making a read error possible. The chain combines TRBV6-6 with TRBJ2-7, with TRBD1 matching 7 bases. V lost 4 bases and J lost 6; bases outside the gene matches: 15. In germline, CDR1 is MNHNY, CDR2 SVGAGI (reference sequence). There are 16 residues in the CDR3. For the CDR3, the DNA is TGTGCCAGCAGTTCCCCCATCCTCCGACAGGGTGGCGAGCAGTACTTC. Protein product: CASSSPILRQGGEQYF.

The chain joins TRBV9 to TRBJ2-5; possibly TRBD1 for D (5 bases). Trimming removed 1 base from V and 7 bases from J, with 5 bases in between. This CDR3 spans 11 amino acids. Germline CDR1 reads SGDLS; CDR2 reads YYNGEE. The CDR3 here is CASSVTGTQYF. CDR3 nucleotide sequence: TGTGCCAGCAGCGTAACAGGGACCCAGTACTTC.

About this clonotype itself: Just one base apart from a much larger clone, this may be a read error. The chain employs TRBV12-3 or TRBV12-4 and TRBJ1-3, with D perhaps matching TRBD1 (5 bases). The V end was cut by 0 bases, the J end by 1 base, with 10 bases between. The CDR3 sequence is 16 residues long. The CDR3 is CASSLADGGSGNTIYF. The DNA of the CDR3 is TGTGCCAGCAGTTTAGCCGACGGGGGGTCTGGAAACACCATATATTTT.

This clonotype was detected many times. The V call is TRBV20-1, the J call TRBJ2-7; D perhaps matches TRBD2 (5 bases). Germline CDR1 DFQATT, CDR2 SNEGSKA (reference sequence). The CDR3 totals 12 residues. With 3 bases removed from V and 3 bases from J, the gap between germline ends came to 9 bases. The CDR3 region has the DNA TGCAGTGCTAGGAGCGGAAGCTACGAGCAGTACTTC. The encoded protein is CSARSGSYEQYF.

This clonotype was detected many times. This rearrangement joins TRBV6-4 to TRBJ2-3; D gene unclear. The CDR3 spans 13 residues. V was pared by 3 bases and J by 6 bases, with 10 bases between. Per germline, CDR1 MRHNA and CDR2 SNTAGT. This CDR3 is CASSETWTDTQYF. The CDR3 DNA sequence: TGTGCCAGCAGTGAAACCTGGACCGATACGCAGTATTTT.

Comment on this clonotype: This clone may be a read error of a much larger clone one base away. This chain's CDR3 is CASSPYAWGQGAGYEQYF. In DNA, the CDR3 is TGTGCCAGCAGCCCTTACGCCTGGGGACAGGGGGCCGGCTACGAGCAGTACTTC. This chain connects TRBV7-9 to TRBJ2-7; 12 bases agree with TRBD1. The germline CDR1 and CDR2 sequences are SEHNR and FQNEAQ (reference sequence). CDR3 size: 18 residues. Germline trimming cut 5 bases from V and 3 bases from J; bases unmatched to any gene: 14.

The chain couples TRBV10-3 to TRBJ1-2, with D hard to call. CDR1 ENHRY and CDR2 SYGVKD come from the germline V gene. This CDR3 has 14 amino acids. Trimming removed 8 bases from V and 12 bases from J, with 25 bases in between. CDR3 sequence (DNA): TGTGCCATCTCTTCCGGGGAACCGCCCGATGGGCACACCTTC. Encoded protein: CAISSGEPPDGHTF.

This clonotype was seen just once. A much larger clone differs from this one at a single base, so this may be a read error. The chain uses TRBV12-3 or TRBV12-4 and TRBJ1-3, with 8 nucleotides matching TRBD1. This CDR3 has 15 amino acids. The DNA for the CDR3 is TGTGCCAGCAGACGTCAGGGGGCGTATGGAAACACCACATATTTT. This sequence encodes CASRRQGAYGNTTYF.

The chain carries TRBV10-3 and TRBJ1-4; tentatively, D is TRBD1 (5 bases). This CDR3 spans 15 amino acids. Trimming left V 9 bases short and J 7 bases short, with 21 bases between. The germline CDR1 and CDR2 sequences are ENHRY and SYGVKD. This CDR3 reads CAIAAGGAGTEKLFF. The CDR3 DNA reads as TGTGCCATTGCAGCGGGAGGGGCAGGGACTGAAAAACTGTTTTTT.

Only a few counts were recorded for this clonotype. It may be a read error: a sequence one base away is much more abundant. The chain has TRBV20-1 and TRBJ2-1, with D possibly matching TRBD2 (6 bases). The CDR3 totals 13 residues. V shed 3 bases and J shed 12 bases, with 18 bases lying between them. Germline lookup yields CDR1 DFQATT and CDR2 SNEGSKA (reference sequence). Here the CDR3 DNA reads TGCAGTGCTAGTGGCGGACTAAGCTATGCGCAGTTCTTC. Translation gives CSASGGLSYAQFF.

This clonotype was recorded at least ten times. Sequence at one end of the junction differs from germline and may be a read error. The chain combines TRBV6-5 with TRBJ1-6; D not certain. Germline lookup yields CDR1 MNHEY and CDR2 SVGAGI. This CDR3 is 16 amino acids long. CDR3 bases: TGTGCCAGCAGTCACTCAGGCGACTCTTTTAATTCACCCCTCCACTTT. Its translation: CASSHSGDSFNSPLHF.

As for this clonotype: Mismatch with germline at one junction end may stem from a read error. The J gene is TRBJ1-3, the V gene TRBV20-1; D ambiguous. The CDR3 extends over 16 amino acids. Per the germline V gene, CDR1 is DFQATT and CDR2 is SNEGSKA (reference sequence). The CDR3 here is CSASPHEVSAGNTIHF. The CDR3 DNA is TGCAGTGCCAGCCCACATGAAGTCTCGGCGGGAAACACCATACACTTT.

This clonotype was observed at least ten times. V is TRBV2 and J is TRBJ2-2; D remains unclear. Germline V gene lookup returns CDR1 SNHLY and CDR2 FYNNEI. Between the trimmed V and J ends, which lost 3 bases and 1 base, there was a span of 9 bases. The CDR3 consists of 15 residues. Here the CDR3 DNA reads TGTGCCAGCAGTGAGCGGCCGAGGAACACCGGGGAGCTGTTTTTT. It encodes CASSERPRNTGELFF.

This clonotype was found many times. The V gene is TRBV18, the J gene TRBJ2-5, with D uncertain. Trimming took 6 bases from V and 4 from J, leaving 12 bases between them. The CDR3 is 13 residues long. Germline V gives CDR1 KGHSH, CDR2 LQKENI. The CDR3 nucleotides read TGTGCCAGCTCGGGTGGCCTAGGAGAGACCCAGTACTTC. Its translation: CASSGGLGETQYF. Full variable domain (rest looked up from reference TRBV18 and TRBJ2-5): NAGVMQNPRHLVRRRGQEARLRCSPMKGHSHVYWYRQLPEEGLKFMVYLQKENIIDESGMPKERFSAEFPKEGPSILRIQQVVRGDSAAYFCASSGGLGETQYFGPGTRLLVL.

This rearrangement joins TRBV7-2 to TRBJ2-7; 11 nucleotides match TRBD1. V dropped 4 bases and J dropped 6; count of bases not matched to a gene: 8. CDR3 length: 15 residues. Germline-derived CDR1 and CDR2 are SGHTA and FQGNSA. The DNA for the CDR3 is TGTGCCAGCAGCTCAGCCGGGACAGGGGGGATCGAGCAGTACTTC. Encoded protein: CASSSAGTGGIEQYF.

The chain recombines TRBV7-8 with TRBJ1-2; TRBD1 matches 11 bases. The CDR3 is 16 amino acids. CDR1 is SGHVS and CDR2 is FQNEAQ in the germline V gene. V gave up 5 bases and J gave up 8 bases; unmatched junction bases: 13. The chain's CDR3 is CASSPSMGQGVEGYTF. In DNA form, the CDR3 reads TGTGCCAGCAGCCCAAGCATGGGACAGGGGGTAGAGGGCTACACCTTC.

This clonotype was observed a handful of times. Being one base from a much bigger clone, this may be a read error. J is TRBJ2-7 and V is TRBV9, with D possibly matching TRBD1 (6 bases). Between the trimmed V and J ends, which lost 0 bases and 6 bases, there was a span of 22 bases. The germline V gene encodes CDR1 SGDLS and CDR2 YYNGEE. CDR3 length: 17 amino acids. The CDR3 here is CASSVGFRRGSVSEQYF. The CDR3 DNA reads as TGTGCCAGCAGCGTAGGATTTAGAAGGGGGAGCGTCTCCGAGCAGTACTTC.

This clonotype appeared a few times. One end of the junction fails to match germline, which may point to a read error. The chain uses TRBV12-5 and TRBJ2-1; D not resolved. The CDR3 is made up of 16 amino acids. The germline V gene has CDR1 LGHNT and CDR2 FRNRAP. CDR3 nucleotide sequence: TGTGCTAGTGGCAATACCCAAGACTTTTCCTACAATGGGCAGTTCTTC. It specifies CASGNTQDFSYNGQFF.

The rearrangement uses TRBV7-9 and TRBJ1-1, with D maybe TRBD1 (6 bases). CDR3 length: 15 amino acids. The ends were cut back, 1 base at V and 5 bases at J, with 14 bases in the middle. Germline lookup yields CDR1 SEHNR and CDR2 FQNEAQ (reference sequence). This chain's CDR3 is CASSLVGGAVTEAFF. The CDR3 DNA reads TGTGCCAGCAGCTTAGTGGGGGGCGCGGTGACTGAAGCTTTCTTT.

Details on this clonotype: This sequence may be a read error, since a much larger clone differs from it by one base. V usage is TRBV10-3 and J usage is TRBJ2-7, with D unclear. The length of the CDR3 is 14 residues. Trimming removed 5 bases at V and 2 bases at J, with 13 bases between. From germline, CDR1 is ENHRY and CDR2 SYGVKD. CDR3 region: CAISPRPRAYEQYF. In nucleotides, the CDR3 is TGTGCCATCAGTCCTCGGCCACGAGCCTACGAGCAGTACTTC.

This clonotype showed up many times. This chain links TRBV7-6 with TRBJ2-1; TRBD1 matches 11 bases. CDR1 SGHVS and CDR2 FNYEAQ come from the germline V gene. This CDR3 is built from 14 residues. After removal of 4 bases from V and 8 bases from J, the junction contained 4 bases not matched to a gene. CDR3 nucleotide sequence: TGTGCCAGCAGCTCGGACAGGGGGCGATATGAGCAGTTCTTC. Translated: CASSSDRGRYEQFF.

The table lists this clonotype with a few counts. CDR3 amino acids: CSARDIGVDTGELFF. In DNA form, the CDR3 reads TGCAGTGCTAGAGATATTGGGGTTGACACCGGGGAGCTGTTTTTT. The chain joins TRBV20-1 to TRBJ2-2, with D unresolved. This CDR3 spans 15 amino acids. In germline, CDR1 is DFQATT, CDR2 SNEGSKA (reference sequence). V was trimmed by 0 bases and J by 3 bases, leaving 11 bases between them.

This clonotype was recorded at least ten times. V is TRBV2 and J is TRBJ1-2, with 8 nucleotides matching TRBD1. Germline V gene lookup returns CDR1 SNHLY and CDR2 FYNNEI. The CDR3 is 14 residues long. V shed 5 bases, J shed 4 bases, and the junction held 6 bases outside the gene matches. The CDR3 loop reads CASSRTGNSYGYTF. The CDR3 DNA follows: TGTGCCAGCAGTCGGACAGGGAATAGCTATGGCTACACCTTC.

This clonotype was counted at least ten times. The chain is built from TRBV7-3 and TRBJ2-2; the match to TRBD1 covers 11 bases. Germline trimming cut 6 bases from V and 4 bases from J; bases unmatched to any gene: 4. Germline CDR1 is SGHTA and CDR2 is FQGTGA. This CDR3 is built from 15 residues. DNA of the CDR3: TGTGCCAGCAGTTGGACAGGGGGCTTCACCGGGGAGCTGTTTTTT. It is translated as CASSWTGGFTGELFF. Combining the CDR3 with reference TRBV7-3 and TRBJ2-2 gives the whole variable domain GAGVSQTPSNKVTEKGKYVELRCDPISGHTALYWYRQSLGQGPEFLIYFQGTGAADDSGLPNDRFFAVRPEGSVSTLKIQRTERGDSAVYLCASSWTGGFTGELFFGEGSRLTVL.

This clonotype appeared many times. CDR3 DNA sequence: TGTGCCAGCAGGGTACAGGGGATTACTAGCAATCAGCCCCAGCATTTT. The encoded protein is CASRVQGITSNQPQHF. The V and J genes are TRBV6-1 and TRBJ1-5; TRBD1 matches at 7 bases. This CDR3 contains 16 residues. Unmatched junction bases numbered 8, after V lost 6 bases and J lost 0 bases. Germline values: CDR1 MNHNS, CDR2 SASEGT.

This clonotype has ten or more counts. This chain joins TRBV20-1 and TRBJ2-7; the match to TRBD2 covers 8 bases. Trimming took 6 bases from V and 7 from J; bases not matched to a gene: 5. The CDR3 runs 11 residues. Germline V lookup: CDR1 DFQATT, CDR2 SNEGSKA (reference sequence). CDR3 sequence: CSAGRGDEQYF. The CDR3 nucleotides are TGCAGTGCAGGGCGGGGGGATGAGCAGTACTTC.

Many counts were recorded for this clonotype. The chain employs TRBV9 and TRBJ1-4; D is ambiguous. V dropped 4 bases and J dropped 0 bases, with 10 bases sitting between them. CDR1 and CDR2 (germline): SGDLS, YYNGEE. This CDR3 is 15 amino acids long. The CDR3 sequence: CASSPRLATNEKLFF. DNA of the CDR3: TGTGCCAGCAGCCCACGACTAGCAACTAATGAAAAACTGTTTTTT.

This clonotype was counted ten times or more. The chain combines TRBV2 with TRBJ2-1; D is perhaps TRBD1 (5 bases). The CDR3 runs 15 residues. Germline CDR1 is SNHLY and CDR2 is FYNNEI. Trimming took 6 bases from V and 3 from J, leaving 15 bases between them. CDR3 in amino acids: CASSPRRGIYNEQFF. CDR3 in DNA: TGTGCCAGCAGCCCCCGTAGGGGCATCTACAATGAGCAGTTCTTC. Based on the CDR3 plus reference TRBV2 and TRBJ2-1, the full variable domain is EPEVTQTPSHQVTQMGQEVILRCVPISNHLYFYWYRQILGQKVEFLVSFYNNEISEKSEIFDDQFSVERPDGSNFTLKIRSTKLEDSAMYFCASSPRRGIYNEQFFGPGTRLTVL.

This clonotype occurred many times. V and J are TRBV5-1 and TRBJ2-7, with TRBD1 matching 8 bases. The CDR3 runs to 13 residues. CDR1 is SGHRS, CDR2 YFSETQ, per germline. The V segment lost 4 bases and the J segment 5 bases; nucleotides outside the gene matches: 5. Here the CDR3 reads CASSKTGVDEQYF. In nucleotides, the CDR3 is TGCGCCAGCAGCAAGACAGGGGTCGACGAGCAGTACTTC. The full variable domain, completed using reference TRBV5-1 and TRBJ2-7, is KAGVTQTPRYLIKTRGQQVTLSCSPISGHRSVSWYQQTPGQGLQFLFEYFSETQRNKGNFPGRFSGRQFSNSRSEMNVSTLELGDSALYLCASSKTGVDEQYFGPGTRLTVT.